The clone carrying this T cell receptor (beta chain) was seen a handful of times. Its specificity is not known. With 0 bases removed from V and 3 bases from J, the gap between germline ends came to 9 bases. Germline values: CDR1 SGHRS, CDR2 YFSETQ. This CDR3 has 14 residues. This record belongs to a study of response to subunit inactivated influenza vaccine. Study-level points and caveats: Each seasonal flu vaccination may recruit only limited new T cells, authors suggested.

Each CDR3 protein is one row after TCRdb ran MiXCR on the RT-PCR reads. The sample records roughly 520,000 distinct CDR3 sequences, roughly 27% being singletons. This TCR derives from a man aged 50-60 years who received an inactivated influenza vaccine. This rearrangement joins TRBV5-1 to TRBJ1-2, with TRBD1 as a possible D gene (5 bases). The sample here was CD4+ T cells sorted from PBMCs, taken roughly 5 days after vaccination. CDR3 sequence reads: CASSLAIGDYGYTF. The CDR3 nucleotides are TGCGCCAGCAGCTTGGCGATAGGGGACTATGGCTACACCTTC.